Given below is one TCR beta chain in context. It lacks a known antigen. Per-base quality was not reported, and no clone a single base away is much larger than it. Sequences KGHDR (CDR1) and SFDVKD (CDR2) are obtained from the germline V gene. Here V drops 2 bases and J drops 5 bases, and the junction holds 9 bases not matched to any gene. The CDR3 runs 17 residues from the cysteine to the phenylalanine. The entry retains the CDR3 DNA only, 51 bases that are in frame from base 1. This record belongs to a study of control samples from healthy donors and cancer patients (dated by TCRdb to about 2020). The library was made by the immunoSEQ multiplex PCR assay. What TCRdb holds here is the immuneACCESS table cut down to in-frame rearrangements. Part of the clones is not present; checked against another copy, under half of the missing clones reflect an unresolved V gene, and the others are unexplained. Counted in this sample were some 120,000 clones; more than 85% of them appeared once. The top ten constitute 1.5% to 2% of the sample.

Sequencing input: PBMCs. The sequence is built from TRBV24-1 and TRBJ2-2, with 8 bases aligning to TRBD2. This clonotype was obtained from a man aged 50-60 years with head and neck cancer. The DNA sequence follows: TGTGCCACCAGTGATTCCTCGAGCGCTAGCGGGACCGGGGAGCTGTTTTTT. Its protein reads: CATSDSSSASGTGELFF.